This T cell receptor (beta chain) emerged from a study of radiotherapy plus CTLA-4 blockade in lung cancer. Using immunoSEQ multiplex PCR, the repertoire was profiled, and TCRdb retains in-frame clones only, with some absent. The table shows about 53,000 clones, with 70% to 90% occurring only once. Findings and caveats of the study: Researchers report tumor-derived TCR clones expanding in blood after radiotherapy plus ipilimumab.

Per the germline V gene, CDR1 is SGHNT and CDR2 is YYREEE (reference sequence). With V trimmed by 3 bases and J by 10 bases, 12 bases remained unmatched. The CDR3 extends over 14 amino acids. Of note for this clone: Its antigen is not known.

The study treated chemo-refractory metastatic non-small-cell lung cancer patients with focal radiation plus ipilimumab CTLA-4 blockade. This specimen consisted of peripheral blood, obtained from a patient treated with radiotherapy plus ipilimumab. The rearrangement links TRBV5-4 to TRBJ1-2; 7 nucleotides agree with TRBD1. The source is a human donor with non-small cell lung cancer whose response to radiotherapy plus ipilimumab could not be evaluated. DNA for the CDR3: TGTGCCAGCAGCTCCTGGGACAGCCCCGGCCTCTACACCTTC. Translating gives CASSSWDSPGLYTF.